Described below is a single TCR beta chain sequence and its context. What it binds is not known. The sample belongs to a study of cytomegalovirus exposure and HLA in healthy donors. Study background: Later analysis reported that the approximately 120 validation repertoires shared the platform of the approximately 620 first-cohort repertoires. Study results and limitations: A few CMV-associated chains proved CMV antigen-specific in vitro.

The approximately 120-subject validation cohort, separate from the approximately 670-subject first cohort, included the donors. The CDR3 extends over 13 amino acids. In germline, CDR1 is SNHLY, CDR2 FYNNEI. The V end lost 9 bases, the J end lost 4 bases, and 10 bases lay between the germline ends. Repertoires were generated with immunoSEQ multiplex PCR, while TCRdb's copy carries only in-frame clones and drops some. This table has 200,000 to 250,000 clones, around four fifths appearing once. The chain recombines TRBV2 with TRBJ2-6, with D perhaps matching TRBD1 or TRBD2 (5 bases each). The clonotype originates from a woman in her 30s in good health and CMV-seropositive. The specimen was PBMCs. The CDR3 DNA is TGTGCCAGTCAAGGGACGGGGGCCAACGTCCTGACTTTC. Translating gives CASQGTGANVLTF.